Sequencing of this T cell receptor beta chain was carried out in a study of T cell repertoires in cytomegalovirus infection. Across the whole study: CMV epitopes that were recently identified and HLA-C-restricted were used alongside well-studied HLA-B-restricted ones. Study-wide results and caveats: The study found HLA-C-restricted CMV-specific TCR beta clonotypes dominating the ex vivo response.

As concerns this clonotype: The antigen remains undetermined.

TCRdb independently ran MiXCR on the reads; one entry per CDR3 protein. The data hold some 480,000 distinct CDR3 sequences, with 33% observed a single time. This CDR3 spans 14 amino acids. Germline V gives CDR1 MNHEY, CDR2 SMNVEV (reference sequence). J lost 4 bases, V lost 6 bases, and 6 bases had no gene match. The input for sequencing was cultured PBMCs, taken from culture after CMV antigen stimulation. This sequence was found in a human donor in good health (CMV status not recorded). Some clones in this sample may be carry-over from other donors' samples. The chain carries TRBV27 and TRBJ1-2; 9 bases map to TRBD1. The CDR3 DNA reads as TGTGCCAGCAGCTGGGGACAGGGACCCTATGGCTACACCTTC. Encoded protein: CASSWGQGPYGYTF.